One and the same sample provided the 23 T cell receptor beta chains below, sequenced in a study of neurological immune-mediated disorders. TCRdb itself ran the 5' RACE reads through MiXCR, one entry per CDR3 protein. The sample yields 74,000 or so distinct CDR3 sequences, about 9.4% seen once. Sequenced material: PBMCs. The receptors here all came from a man in his fifties in good health.

Many counts were recorded for this clonotype. The chain is built from TRBV29-1 and TRBJ2-7, with 10 bases matching TRBD2. Per germline, CDR1 SQVTM and CDR2 ANQGSEA. CDR3 length equals 15 residues. J was trimmed by 0 bases and V by 6 bases; bases with no gene match: 8. CDR3 DNA: TGCAGCGTCCAAGATTTAGCGGGAGGCTCCTACGAGCAGTACTTC. Translation gives CSVQDLAGGSYEQYF.

This clonotype appeared a few times. This chain joins TRBV7-6 and TRBJ1-1, with 7 bases lining up with TRBD1. The CDR3 is 15 residues long. CDR1 and CDR2 (germline): SGHVS, FNYEAQ. Trimming removed 4 bases from V and 2 bases from J; junction bases left unmatched: 7. The CDR3: CASSSWTGTNTEAFF. Here the CDR3 DNA reads TGTGCCAGCAGCTCATGGACAGGAACAAACACTGAAGCTTTCTTT. Based on the CDR3 plus reference TRBV7-6 and TRBJ1-1, the full variable domain is GAGVSQSPRYKVTKRGQDVALRCDPISGHVSLYWYRQALGQGPEFLTYFNYEAQQDKSGLPNDRFSAERPEGSISTLTIQRTEQRDSAMYRCASSSWTGTNTEAFFGQGTRLTVV.

This clonotype was observed many times. The rearrangement links TRBV2 to TRBJ2-1, with a weak D call TRBD1 (7 bases). V gave up 6 bases and J gave up 9 bases, with 12 bases separating them. Germline CDR1 and CDR2: SNHLY and FYNNEI. This CDR3 has 12 residues. CDR3 sequence reads: CASSGQEGEQFF. The CDR3 DNA reads TGTGCCAGCAGCGGACAGGAGGGTGAGCAGTTCTTC.

This clonotype came up many times. This sequence joins TRBV5-6 and TRBJ2-2, with 7 bases identical to TRBD2. The CDR3 consists of 15 residues. From germline, CDR1 is SGHDT and CDR2 YYEEEE. With V trimmed by 6 bases and J by 4 bases, 9 bases remained unmatched. This CDR3 is CASIRGSRGTGELFF. The CDR3 coding sequence is TGTGCCAGCATCCGCGGGAGTAGGGGCACCGGGGAGCTGTTTTTT.

The V gene is TRBV27, the J gene TRBJ1-4; possibly TRBD1 for D (5 bases). The CDR3 spans 16 residues. The germline V gene encodes CDR1 MNHEY and CDR2 SMNVEV (reference sequence). CDR3 coding DNA: TGTGACAGTCGGGGGGAGGGAAAAGCAACTAATGAAAAACTGTTTTTT. This sequence encodes CDSRGEGKATNEKLFF. Looking up the rest from reference TRBV27 and TRBJ1-4 gives the full variable domain: EAQVTQNPRYLITVTGKKLTVTCSQNMNHEYMSWYRQDPGLGLRQIYYSMNVEVTDKGDVPEGYKVSRKEKRNFPLILESPSPNQTSLYFCDSRGEGKATNEKLFFGSGTQLSVL.

This clonotype was seen at least ten times. V is TRBV7-2 and J is TRBJ2-2; D may be TRBD2 (5 bases). V was cut by 1 base and J by 0 bases, with 12 bases left in between. Looked up from germline, CDR1 is SGHTA and CDR2 is FQGNSA. This CDR3 region has 17 residues. The CDR3 DNA sequence: TGTGCCAGCAGCTTAGAGCCGGGGAAATCGAACACCGGGGAGCTGTTTTTT. Its protein is CASSLEPGKSNTGELFF.

This clonotype came up many times. The CDR3 DNA reads as TGTGCCAGTAATTCAGAGGTGGGACCCGGGGAGCTGTTTTTT. Translated: CASNSEVGPGELFF. The chain carries TRBV19 and TRBJ2-2, with D perhaps being TRBD1 or TRBD2 (5 bases each). There are 14 residues in the CDR3. Per germline, CDR1 LNHDA and CDR2 SQIVND (reference sequence). Trimming took off 7 bases at V and 6 bases at J, with 15 bases between the two ends. Full variable domain (remainder filled in from reference TRBV19 and TRBJ2-2): DGGITQSPKYLFRKEGQNVTLSCEQNLNHDAMYWYRQDPGQGLRLIYYSQIVNDFQKGDIAEGYSVSREKKESFPLTVTSAQKNPTAFYLCASNSEVGPGELFFGEGSRLTVL.

This clonotype was seen once. One end of the junction does not line up with germline, which may come from a read error. The chain recombines TRBV5-5 with TRBJ2-6, with D tentatively TRBD1 (5 bases). Germline CDR1 SGHKS, CDR2 YYEKEE (reference sequence). This CDR3 is built from 15 residues. CDR3 loop: CASSPRYPGANVPTF. CDR3 in DNA: TGTGCCAGCAGCCCCCGTTATCCTGGGGCCAACGTCCCGACTTTC.

In its sample, this clonotype was seen many times. The CDR3 DNA sequence: TGTGCCAGCAGTGATCGCCCTGACAGACCTGATCAGCCCCAGCATTTT. Amino acids: CASSDRPDRPDQPQHF. The chain links TRBV6-1 to TRBJ1-5; maybe TRBD1 (5 bases). Trimming pared 3 bases from V and 5 bases from J, leaving 17 bases between. Germline V gene sequence: CDR1 MNHNS, CDR2 SASEGT. CDR3 length: 16 amino acids.

In its sample, this clonotype was seen many times. The J gene is TRBJ1-3, the V gene TRBV29-1; D uncertain. The V end was cut by 6 bases, the J end by 3 bases, with 6 bases between. Germline assignment: CDR1 SQVTM and CDR2 ANQGSEA. There are 11 residues in the CDR3. The CDR3 sequence is CSVIRGNTIYF. The CDR3 DNA reads as TGCAGCGTCATTCGTGGAAACACCATATATTTT.

This clonotype was seen repeatedly, ten times or more. J is TRBJ2-2 and V is TRBV12-3 or TRBV12-4, with TRBD2 identical over 9 bases. This CDR3 region has 15 residues. The J segment lost 2 bases and the V segment lost 7 bases, leaving 5 bases of the junction unmatched. As DNA, the CDR3 is TGTGCCAGCACCTGGACTAGCGCCAACACCGGGGAGCTGTTTTTT. It encodes CASTWTSANTGELFF.

At least ten counts were recorded for this clonotype. In nucleotides, the CDR3 is TGTGCCAGCAGTAACACGGGGGGGGGTGGGTCACCCCTCCACTTT. Translation gives CASSNTGGGGSPLHF. This chain connects TRBV7-2 to TRBJ1-6, with a tentative D call TRBD1 (5 bases). With 6 bases removed from V and 10 bases from J, the gap between germline ends came to 19 bases. The length of the CDR3 is 15 residues. Germline-derived CDR1 and CDR2 are SGHTA and FQGNSA.

This clonotype was detected many times. In DNA, the CDR3 is TGTGCCAGCTCACCAGGTGCAGATACGCAGTATTTT. It yields the protein CASSPGADTQYF. The V call is TRBV18, the J call TRBJ2-3; D ambiguous. With 2 bases removed from V and 4 bases from J, the gap between germline ends came to 4 bases. Germline values: CDR1 KGHSH, CDR2 LQKENI. This CDR3 has 12 amino acids.

This clonotype was counted ten times or more. This chain connects TRBV4-3 to TRBJ1-4; 7 nucleotides line up with TRBD1. From germline, CDR1 is LGHNA and CDR2 YSLEER. V trimming: 1 base; J trimming: 0 bases; junction bases outside the gene matches: 8. The CDR3 covers 18 residues. CDR3 coding DNA: TGCGCCAGCAGCCAAGCTACGGGACAGACTGCAACTAATGAAAAACTGTTTTTT. Translated: CASSQATGQTATNEKLFF.

In this sample, this clonotype turned up many times. This chain uses TRBV5-1 with TRBJ2-3, with TRBD2 identical over 9 bases. The CDR3 runs 14 residues. Germline-derived CDR1 and CDR2 are SGHRS and YFSETQ. V lost 9 bases, J lost 8 bases, and 13 bases stayed unmatched. The DNA of the CDR3 is TGCGCCACCCGAGGGTCTAGCGGGAAGGGTACGCAGTATTTT. Encoded protein: CATRGSSGKGTQYF.

The sample holds many counts of this clonotype. The gene calls are TRBV21-1 and TRBJ2-2; the table calls TRBD1, which could not be checked here. TRBV21-1 is a pseudogene. This CDR3 spans 13 amino acids. This CDR3 reads CASSPGVTGELFF. CDR3 nucleotide sequence: TGTGCCAGCAGCCCAGGGGTCACCGGGGAGCTGTTTTTT.

This clonotype was counted at least ten times. The rearrangement joins TRBV4-1 to TRBJ1-5; a weak D match, TRBD1 (5 bases). The CDR3 has 14 amino acids. Germline loops: CDR1 MGHRA, CDR2 YSYEKL. Trimming left V 1 base short and J 6 bases short, with 10 bases between. The CDR3 is CASSQAWGGQPQHF. The CDR3 bases are TGCGCCAGCAGCCAAGCCTGGGGGGGTCAGCCCCAGCATTTT.

The CDR3 here is CASSLAGSGPGANVLTF. The CDR3 bases are TGTGCCAGCAGCTTAGCTGGCTCAGGCCCTGGGGCCAACGTCCTGACTTTC. The gene calls are TRBV7-2 and TRBJ2-6; D is undetermined. V was pared by 0 bases and J by 2 bases, with 11 bases between. There are 17 residues in the CDR3. Germline V gene lookup returns CDR1 SGHTA and CDR2 FQGNSA.

This clonotype was recorded at least ten times. The chain is built from TRBV7-3 and TRBJ2-2; the D gene is possibly TRBD1 (5 bases). This CDR3 contains 17 residues. V shed 5 bases and J shed 7 bases, with 23 bases lying between them. Germline values: CDR1 SGHTA, CDR2 FQGTGA. CDR3 sequence (DNA): TGTGCCAGCAGCCAGGAACGTCGGGTTAAGGGGATCGGGGAGCTGTTTTTT. This gives the protein CASSQERRVKGIGELFF.

There are many counts of this clonotype. V and J are TRBV28 and TRBJ2-1; no clear D. The CDR3 spans 15 residues. Germline V gene sequence: CDR1 MDHEN, CDR2 SYDVKM. V was shortened by 3 bases and J by 1 base, with 10 bases between the two germline ends. The CDR3 DNA reads as TGTGCCAGCAGTTTTGGCTCCGTTTCCTACAATGAGCAGTTCTTC. Translation gives CASSFGSVSYNEQFF. Using reference TRBV28 and TRBJ2-1 for the parts outside the CDR3, the full variable domain is DVKVTQSSRYLVKRTGEKVFLECVQDMDHENMFWYRQDPGLGLRLIYFSYDVKMKEKGDIPEGYSVSREKKERFSLILESASTNQTSMYLCASSFGSVSYNEQFFGPGTRLTVL.

In this sample, this clonotype turned up many times. This chain uses TRBV28 with TRBJ2-7; 10 bases line up with TRBD1. Germline-derived CDR1 and CDR2 are MDHEN and SYDVKM. Trimming at V came to 3 bases and at J to 6 bases, leaving 8 bases not matched to a gene. The CDR3 is 15 amino acids. CDR3 in DNA: TGTGCCAGCAGTTTGGCCAGGACAGGGGGATTCGAGCAGTACTTC. Residues: CASSLARTGGFEQYF.

This clonotype was counted many times. The J gene is TRBJ2-6, the V gene TRBV5-5, with 9 bases lining up with TRBD1. Germline assignment: CDR1 SGHKS and CDR2 YYEKEE (reference sequence). This CDR3 has 18 residues. The V and J ends lost 0 bases and 4 bases, in that order; junction bases with no gene match: 8. The CDR3 loop is CASSLVGQGTPGANVLTF. CDR3 coding DNA: TGTGCCAGCAGCTTGGTGGGACAGGGAACCCCCGGGGCCAACGTCCTGACTTTC.

This clonotype was observed at least ten times. The CDR3 nucleotides read TGTGCCAGCAGCCTCGGGGGGCCAGGTGGGGCCAACGTCCTGACTTTC. This codes for CASSLGGPGGANVLTF. The V gene is TRBV7-2, the J gene TRBJ2-6, with D perhaps matching TRBD2 (7 bases). The CDR3 runs to 16 residues. V lost 5 bases to trimming and J lost 3 bases, with 14 bases between them. Per germline, CDR1 SGHTA and CDR2 FQGNSA.